The rows below give T cell receptor beta chains drawn from one sample of a study of blood T cell repertoires in COVID-19. Profiling relied on immunoSEQ multiplex PCR, and the TCRdb table lists in-frame clones only, not all of them. This sample has about 240,000 clones; around 89% occur once, and the top ten carry around 4%. Material for sequencing was PBMCs or T cells enriched from blood (not recorded which). The receptor set was obtained from a woman under 40 who had recovered from COVID-19. Both conserved end residues are part of each CDR3. A D gene is named only where the DNA matches it firmly. Rows give clone size only sometimes, using once, few, many, or a class for an expanded clone.

clone size: once
J gene: TRBJ2-3
D gene: TRBD2
V gene: TRBV7-2
CDR3 DNA: TGTGCCAGCAGCTCACGGACGGGCGGGAGGTTTAGGCCAGATACGCAGTATTTT
CDR3 protein: CASSSRTGGRFRPDTQYF

clone size: NA
J gene: TRBJ1-5
D gene: NA
V gene: TRBV7-8
CDR3 DNA: TGTGCCAGCAGCTTAAGTGAGGGGAGGGATCAGCCCCAGCATTTT
CDR3 protein: CASSLSEGRDQPQHF

clone size: NA
J gene: TRBJ2-7
D gene: NA
V gene: TRBV7-2
CDR3 DNA: TGTGCCAGCAGCTTTACCCAGGGGTTCAGCTCCTACGAGCAGTACTTC
CDR3 protein: CASSFTQGFSSYEQYF

clone size: NA
J gene: TRBJ2-1
D gene: TRBD2
V gene: TRBV2
CDR3 DNA: TGTGCCAGCAGTAGTTCGGGACTAGCGGGAGTCCGGTATGAGCAGTTCTTC
CDR3 protein: CASSSSGLAGVRYEQFF

clone size: NA
J gene: TRBJ2-1
D gene: NA
V gene: TRBV12-3/TRBV12-4
CDR3 DNA: TGTGCCAGCAGTCCCTGGGCACATGAGCAGTTCTTC
CDR3 protein: CASSPWAHEQFF

clone size: NA
J gene: TRBJ1-1
D gene: TRBD1
V gene: TRBV7-9
CDR3 DNA: TGTGCCAGCAGCTTAGGCGGACAGGGAGCTTTCTTT
CDR3 protein: CASSLGGQGAFF

clone size: NA
J gene: TRBJ2-7
D gene: TRBD2
V gene: TRBV27
CDR3 DNA: TGTGCCAGCAGCGTGGGCGGGAGGAACGAGCAGTACTTC
CDR3 protein: CASSVGGRNEQYF

clone size: NA
J gene: TRBJ2-7
D gene: NA
V gene: TRBV29-1
CDR3 DNA: TGCAGCTTTCTCACCCGGGACTCAGAGGCCTACGAGCAGTACTTC
CDR3 protein: CSFLTRDSEAYEQYF

clone size: NA
J gene: TRBJ1-5
D gene: NA
V gene: TRBV3-1/TRBV3-2
CDR3 DNA: TGTGCCAGCAGCCAAGACACTCGTAATCAGCCCCAGCATTTT
CDR3 protein: CASSQDTRNQPQHF

clone size: NA
J gene: TRBJ1-5
D gene: NA
V gene: TRBV5-8
CDR3 DNA: TGTGCCAGCAGCTTAGGGAGGGTCCAGCCCCAGCATTTT
CDR3 protein: CASSLGRVQPQHF

clone size: NA
J gene: TRBJ1-6
D gene: NA
V gene: TRBV3-1/TRBV3-2
CDR3 DNA: TGTGCCAGCAGCCAAAACCGAGGAGCCTATAATTCACCCCTCCACTTT
CDR3 protein: CASSQNRGAYNSPLHF

clone size: NA
J gene: TRBJ1-2
D gene: NA
V gene: TRBV30
CDR3 DNA: TGTGCCTGGAGCGCAGGGGATGGCTACACCTTC
CDR3 protein: CAWSAGDGYTF

clone size: NA
J gene: TRBJ2-7
D gene: TRBD2
V gene: TRBV3-1/TRBV3-2
CDR3 DNA: TGTGCCAGCAGCCACGGGCAGCGGGAGGGCCGGTACGAGCAGTACTTC
CDR3 protein: CASSHGQREGRYEQYF

clone size: NA
J gene: TRBJ1-1
D gene: TRBD1
V gene: TRBV6-2/TRBV6-3
CDR3 DNA: TGTGCCAGCAGTACCCGACAGGGGGCAGCCACTGAAGCTTTCTTT
CDR3 protein: CASSTRQGAATEAFF

clone size: NA
J gene: TRBJ1-5
D gene: TRBD1
V gene: TRBV27
CDR3 DNA: TGTGCCAGCAGTTTATCCCCGGGACAGGAGAATCAGCCCCAGCATTTT
CDR3 protein: CASSLSPGQENQPQHF

clone size: NA
J gene: TRBJ2-3
D gene: TRBD2
V gene: TRBV28
CDR3 DNA: TGTGCCAGCAGTTTATTCGCCTGGGCTAGCGGACCTGGGGATACGCAGTATTTT
CDR3 protein: CASSLFAWASGPGDTQYF

clone size: few
J gene: TRBJ1-1
D gene: NA
V gene: TRBV7-8
CDR3 DNA: TGTGCCAGCAGCTTAGCCACCGCGGGAGTGAACACTGAAGCTTTCTTT
CDR3 protein: CASSLATAGVNTEAFF

clone size: NA
J gene: TRBJ2-3
D gene: TRBD2
V gene: TRBV15
CDR3 DNA: TGTGCCACCAGCAGGAAACTAGCGGGGACTAGCACAGATACGCAGTATTTT
CDR3 protein: CATSRKLAGTSTDTQYF

clone size: NA
J gene: TRBJ1-4
D gene: NA
V gene: TRBV19
CDR3 DNA: TGTGCCAGTAGTGGGTACGGGGACATCATTAAGGAAAAACTGTTTTTT
CDR3 protein: CASSGYGDIIKEKLFF

clone size: NA
J gene: TRBJ1-5
D gene: TRBD1
V gene: TRBV12-3/TRBV12-4
CDR3 DNA: TGTGCCAGCAGGGACAGGGAGGACCAGCCCCAGCATTTT
CDR3 protein: CASRDREDQPQHF

clone size: NA
J gene: TRBJ1-2
D gene: NA
V gene: TRBV10-3
CDR3 DNA: TGTGCCATCAGTTACTCCCCCGGGGTCTCAGTCGCGGATGGCTACACCTTC
CDR3 protein: CAISYSPGVSVADGYTF

clone size: NA
J gene: TRBJ1-1
D gene: NA
V gene: TRBV6-1
CDR3 DNA: TGTGCCAGCAGTGATGCGTCCCAGCCGCCGTTCGACGGGAAAACTTTCTTT
CDR3 protein: CASSDASQPPFDGKTFF

clone size: NA
J gene: TRBJ1-2
D gene: TRBD1
V gene: TRBV12-3/TRBV12-4
CDR3 DNA: TGTGCCAGCAGTTCCACAGGGGGCTATGGCTACACCTTC
CDR3 protein: CASSSTGGYGYTF

clone size: NA
J gene: TRBJ2-3
D gene: NA
V gene: TRBV30
CDR3 DNA: TGTGCCTGGAGGGGGTGGGAGAGCACAGATACGCAGTATTTT
CDR3 protein: CAWRGWESTDTQYF

clone size: NA
J gene: TRBJ1-6
D gene: TRBD1
V gene: TRBV7-2
CDR3 DNA: TGTGCCAGCAGCTACATACCGGGACAGATAAATTCACCCCTCCACTTT
CDR3 protein: CASSYIPGQINSPLHF

clone size: once
J gene: TRBJ1-2
D gene: NA
V gene: TRBV7-8
CDR3 DNA: TGTGCCAGCAGCTTTCAACCCCAGGGGATCAACACCTTC
CDR3 protein: CASSFQPQGINTF

clone size: NA
J gene: TRBJ1-1
D gene: NA
V gene: TRBV28
CDR3 DNA: TGTGCCAGCACATTTTCGGGGGGAATGAACACTGAAGCTTTCTTT
CDR3 protein: CASTFSGGMNTEAFF

clone size: NA
J gene: TRBJ2-1
D gene: TRBD2
V gene: TRBV5-3
CDR3 DNA: TGTGCCAGAAGCTTGCGCGGACTAGCTGGAATGCAACCGAGCTCCTACAATGAGCAGTTCTTC
CDR3 protein: CARSLRGLAGMQPSSYNEQFF

clone size: NA
J gene: TRBJ2-2
D gene: TRBD2
V gene: TRBV4-3
CDR3 DNA: TGCGCCAGCAGCCAAGATGCTAGCGGGAGTACCGGGGAGCTGTTTTTT
CDR3 protein: CASSQDASGSTGELFF

clone size: once
J gene: TRBJ1-2
D gene: NA
V gene: TRBV6-5
CDR3 DNA: TGTGCCAGCAGTTACGGCGGGGTGAGTGGCTACACCTTC
CDR3 protein: CASSYGGVSGYTF

clone size: NA
J gene: TRBJ2-3
D gene: TRBD2
V gene: TRBV11-3
CDR3 DNA: TGTGCCAGCAGCGGCAAATCGGGGAGGGCGACGAGCACAGATACGCAGTATTTT
CDR3 protein: CASSGKSGRATSTDTQYF

clone size: NA
J gene: TRBJ2-1
D gene: NA
V gene: TRBV6-2/TRBV6-3
CDR3 DNA: TGTGCCAGCAGTTCCAGACCGTGGGGCGATGAGCAGTTCTTC
CDR3 protein: CASSSRPWGDEQFF

clone size: NA
J gene: TRBJ1-2
D gene: TRBD1
V gene: TRBV7-2
CDR3 DNA: TGTGCCAGCAGCTTATTGGGGGGGACAGGGAAGGACTATGGCTACACCTTC
CDR3 protein: CASSLLGGTGKDYGYTF

clone size: NA
J gene: TRBJ2-3
D gene: TRBD2
V gene: TRBV3-1/TRBV3-2
CDR3 DNA: TGTGCCAGCAGCTCAACTAGCGGGGCCACAGATACGCAGTATTTT
CDR3 protein: CASSSTSGATDTQYF

clone size: once
J gene: TRBJ1-2
D gene: TRBD1
V gene: TRBV9
CDR3 DNA: TGTGCCAGCAGCCCAAGGACAGGGCAGCCAGGTGTCTATGGCTACACCTTC
CDR3 protein: CASSPRTGQPGVYGYTF

clone size: NA
J gene: TRBJ1-1
D gene: NA
V gene: TRBV6-5
CDR3 DNA: TGTGCCAGCTGTAGAACGACCGGAGACTCTGAAGCTTTCTTT
CDR3 protein: CASCRTTGDSEAFF

clone size: NA
J gene: TRBJ1-2
D gene: NA
V gene: TRBV27
CDR3 DNA: TGTGCCAGCAGTGGCAAGAACAGGGAGGGCTATGGCTACACCTTC
CDR3 protein: CASSGKNREGYGYTF

clone size: once
J gene: TRBJ1-2
D gene: TRBD1
V gene: TRBV4-2
CDR3 DNA: TGTGCCAGCAGCCAAGCATCAGGGGGCGGCTATGGCTACACCTTC
CDR3 protein: CASSQASGGGYGYTF

clone size: NA
J gene: TRBJ2-1
D gene: TRBD2
V gene: TRBV9
CDR3 DNA: TGTGCCAGCAGCGTAGAAGGTAGCGGGGGTGAGCAGTTCTTC
CDR3 protein: CASSVEGSGGEQFF

clone size: NA
J gene: TRBJ2-5
D gene: NA
V gene: TRBV19
CDR3 DNA: TGTGCCAGTAGTATCTCGAGGCAAGAGACCCAGTACTTC
CDR3 protein: CASSISRQETQYF

clone size: NA
J gene: TRBJ2-1
D gene: NA
V gene: TRBV27
CDR3 DNA: TGTGCCAGCAGTTTCGGCGGGACCTCCTACAATGAGCAGTTCTTC
CDR3 protein: CASSFGGTSYNEQFF

clone size: NA
J gene: TRBJ2-1
D gene: NA
V gene: TRBV3-1/TRBV3-2
CDR3 DNA: TGTGCCAGCAGCCAAGATCCTCCCGGGACTGAACAGTTCTTC
CDR3 protein: CASSQDPPGTEQFF

clone size: NA
J gene: TRBJ2-7
D gene: TRBD1
V gene: TRBV28
CDR3 DNA: TGTGCCGGGGGGGACAGGGAGGACGAGCAGTACTTC
CDR3 protein: CAGGDREDEQYF

clone size: NA
J gene: TRBJ1-2
D gene: NA
V gene: TRBV7-8
CDR3 DNA: TGTGCCAGCAGCGCCGGAGGGCGGCAGCACACCTTC
CDR3 protein: CASSAGGRQHTF

clone size: NA
J gene: TRBJ2-7
D gene: TRBD1
V gene: TRBV7-9
CDR3 DNA: TGTGCCAGCGACCTTGGGACAGGTTCTGTTTACGAGCAGTACTTC
CDR3 protein: CASDLGTGSVYEQYF

clone size: NA
J gene: TRBJ1-4
D gene: NA
V gene: TRBV19
CDR3 DNA: TGTGCCAGTAGTGGCCAGTCAACTAATGAAAAACTGTTTTTT
CDR3 protein: CASSGQSTNEKLFF

clone size: NA
J gene: TRBJ2-1
D gene: TRBD1
V gene: TRBV11-1
CDR3 DNA: TGTGCCAGCAGCTTCCAGGGGGCTTTGAATGAGCAGTTCTTC
CDR3 protein: CASSFQGALNEQFF

clone size: NA
J gene: TRBJ2-7
D gene: NA
V gene: TRBV11-2
CDR3 DNA: TGTGCCAGCAGCTTAGACAGCTACGAGCAGTACTTC
CDR3 protein: CASSLDSYEQYF

clone size: NA
J gene: TRBJ2-3
D gene: TRBD2
V gene: TRBV28
CDR3 DNA: TGTGCCAGCAGTTTTCCCTCCTCGGGACTAGCGGGAGTCACAGATACGCAGTATTTT
CDR3 protein: CASSFPSSGLAGVTDTQYF

clone size: NA
J gene: TRBJ2-1
D gene: NA
V gene: TRBV9
CDR3 DNA: TGTGCCAGCAGCGTAAGCGGAGGCCGACCCAATGAGCAGTTCTTC
CDR3 protein: CASSVSGGRPNEQFF

clone size: NA
J gene: TRBJ1-2
D gene: NA
V gene: TRBV11-3
CDR3 DNA: TGTGCCAGCAGCGAAGAGGAGGTGCGGGGCTACACCTTC
CDR3 protein: CASSEEEVRGYTF

clone size: NA
J gene: TRBJ2-1
D gene: NA
V gene: TRBV7-9
CDR3 DNA: TGTGCCAGCAGCTATACTCGACAGGAGCAGTTCTTC
CDR3 protein: CASSYTRQEQFF

clone size: NA
J gene: TRBJ1-1
D gene: TRBD1
V gene: TRBV7-2
CDR3 DNA: TGTGCCAGCAGCTTGACAGGGGGCCCTAACACTGAAGCTTTCTTT
CDR3 protein: CASSLTGGPNTEAFF

clone size: NA
J gene: TRBJ2-1
D gene: NA
V gene: TRBV5-6
CDR3 DNA: TGTGCCAGCAGCTTTACTAGATGGAATGAGCAGTTCTTC
CDR3 protein: CASSFTRWNEQFF

clone size: NA
J gene: TRBJ1-2
D gene: TRBD1
V gene: TRBV28
CDR3 DNA: TGTGCCAGCAGCCCATTGTGGGGACAGGCGCTTTATGGCTACACCTTC
CDR3 protein: CASSPLWGQALYGYTF

clone size: NA
J gene: TRBJ2-1
D gene: NA
V gene: TRBV7-2
CDR3 DNA: TGTGCCAGCAGCTCGACCTGGCGGCCGCAGTTCTTC
CDR3 protein: CASSSTWRPQFF

clone size: NA
J gene: TRBJ2-7
D gene: TRBD1
V gene: TRBV19
CDR3 DNA: TGTGCCAGTAGTATGGGCGGACAGGGAACATACGAGCAGTACTTC
CDR3 protein: CASSMGGQGTYEQYF

clone size: NA
J gene: TRBJ2-3
D gene: TRBD2
V gene: TRBV7-2
CDR3 DNA: TGTGCCAGCAGCTTAGCGGGAGGGACCGTAGATACGCAGTATTTT
CDR3 protein: CASSLAGGTVDTQYF